This T cell receptor (beta chain) was obtained from a study of T cell responses to AZD1222 COVID-19 vaccine. Study-wide findings and caveats: Epitopes outside B.1.351 and B.1.1.7 mutated regions reportedly drew nearly half of spike TCRs.

With regard to this clone: As yet, its antigen is unknown.

Some clones are missing from TCRdb's copy, which holds only in-frame ones; the method was immunoSEQ multiplex PCR. The sample comprises more than 150,000 clones, about nine tenths of which are singletons, and 1.5% to 2% rests with the top ten. Looked up from germline, CDR1 is MNHNS and CDR2 is SASEGT. CDR3 size: 14 residues. V dropped 3 bases and J dropped 10; count of bases not matched to a gene: 9. The receptor was isolated from an adult in good health. Source: peripheral blood, taken on day 0 of AZD1222 vaccination. V usage is TRBV6-1 and J usage is TRBJ2-1, with TRBD2 matching 7 bases. The CDR3 DNA is TGTGCCAGCAGTGATAGCGGGTCCGGGGGGGAGCAGTTCTTC. Its protein product is CASSDSGSGGEQFF.